This T cell receptor beta chain was sequenced during a study of CD8 T cells in ankylosing spondylitis. At least ten counts were recorded for this clonotype. Its matching antigen is unknown. Findings of the study overall: Earlier authors reported some of these motif variants in reactive arthritis synovial fluid and blood. It appeared that ankylosing spondylitis blood was characterized by a TCR beta motif of roughly 8 highly homologous variants. The clones that were linked to disease were reported to be significantly enriched in matched synovial fluid samples from ankylosing spondylitis patients.

This CDR3 is built from 15 residues. The V and J ends lost 0 bases and 6 bases respectively, with 18 bases between them. CDR1 and CDR2 (germline): SQVTM, ANQGSEA. Making the TCR beta libraries involved quantitative 5'-RACE with molecular barcodes. TCRdb independently ran MiXCR on the 5' RACE reads; one entry per CDR3 protein. Of a few hundred thousand distinct CDR3 sequences in the sample, about 16% are singletons; the top ten hold about 44%. Sequencing was carried out using blood, either unsorted or a sorted T cell fraction (not recorded which). The sequence was obtained from a male donor with ankylosing spondylitis. The genes are TRBV29-1 and TRBJ2-7; D gene uncertain. This CDR3 is CSVEDREKVVGEQYF. As DNA, the CDR3 is TGCAGCGTTGAAGATCGTGAGAAAGTTGTGGGCGAGCAGTACTTC.